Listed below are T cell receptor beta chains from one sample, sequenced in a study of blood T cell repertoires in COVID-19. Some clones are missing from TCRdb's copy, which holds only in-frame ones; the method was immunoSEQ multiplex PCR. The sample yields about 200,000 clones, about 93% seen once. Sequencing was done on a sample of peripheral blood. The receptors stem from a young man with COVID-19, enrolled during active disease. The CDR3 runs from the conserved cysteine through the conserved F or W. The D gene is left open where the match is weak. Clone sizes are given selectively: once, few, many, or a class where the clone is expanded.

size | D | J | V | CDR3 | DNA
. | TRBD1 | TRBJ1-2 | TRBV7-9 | CASSSEDRGQPYGYTF | TGTGCCAGCAGCTCCGAGGACAGGGGGCAGCCCTATGGCTACACCTTC
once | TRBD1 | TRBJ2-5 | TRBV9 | CASSDRRTGWGQETQYF | TGTGCCAGCAGCGACCGGAGGACAGGGTGGGGGCAAGAGACCCAGTACTTC
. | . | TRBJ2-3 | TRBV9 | CASSSNTGSYTDTQYF | TGTGCCAGCAGCTCAAACACAGGATCCTACACAGATACGCAGTATTTT
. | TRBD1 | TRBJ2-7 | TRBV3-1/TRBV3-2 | CASSQEGQDFAYEQYF | TGTGCCAGCAGCCAGGAGGGACAGGACTTTGCCTACGAGCAGTACTTC
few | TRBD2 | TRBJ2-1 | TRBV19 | CASSIRTSGPYNEQFF | TGTGCCAGTAGTATTAGGACTAGCGGACCCTACAATGAGCAGTTCTTC
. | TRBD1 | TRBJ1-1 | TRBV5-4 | CASSPKARTGGTEAFF | TGTGCCAGCAGCCCGAAAGCTAGGACAGGGGGCACTGAAGCTTTCTTT
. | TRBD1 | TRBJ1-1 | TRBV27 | CASSRQGGGTEAFF | TGTGCCAGCAGTCGACAGGGGGGAGGCACTGAAGCTTTCTTT
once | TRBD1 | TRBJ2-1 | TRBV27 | CASSFADRGRGEQFF | TGTGCCAGCAGTTTCGCGGACAGGGGGCGTGGTGAGCAGTTCTTC
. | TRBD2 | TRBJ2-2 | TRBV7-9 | CASGKLAGDTGELFF | TGTGCCAGCGGGAAGCTAGCGGGGGACACCGGGGAGCTGTTTTTT
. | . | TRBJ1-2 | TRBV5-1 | CASSLDRNYGYTF | TGCGCCAGCAGCTTGGACAGGAACTATGGCTACACCTTC
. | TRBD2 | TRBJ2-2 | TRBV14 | CASSQAGGVTGELFF | TGTGCCAGCAGCCAAGCCGGGGGGGTAACCGGGGAGCTGTTTTTT
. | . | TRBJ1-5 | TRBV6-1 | CASSESRGYGWQPQHF | TGTGCCAGCAGTGAATCAAGAGGTTATGGCTGGCAGCCCCAGCATTTT
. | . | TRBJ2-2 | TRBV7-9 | CASSPTFGGGLTGELFF | TGTGCCAGCAGCCCTACCTTTGGAGGGGGCCTCACCGGGGAGCTGTTTTTT
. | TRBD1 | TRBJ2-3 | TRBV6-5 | CASRRDRGADTQYF | TGTGCCAGCAGGAGGGACAGGGGAGCAGATACGCAGTATTTT
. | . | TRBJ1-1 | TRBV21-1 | CASSNWGTGGVQNTEAFF | TGTGCCAGCAGCAATTGGGGGACAGGGGGTGTACAAAACACTGAAGCTTTCTTT
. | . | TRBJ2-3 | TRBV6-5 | CASRHTDTQYF | TGTGCCAGCCGACACACAGATACGCAGTATTTT
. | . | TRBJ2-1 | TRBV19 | CASRRSNEQFF | TGTGCCAGTAGGAGGAGCAATGAGCAGTTCTTC
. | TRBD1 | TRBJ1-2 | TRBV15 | CATSTRQGSVYGYTF | TGTGCCACCAGCACGAGACAGGGATCGGTCTATGGCTACACCTTC
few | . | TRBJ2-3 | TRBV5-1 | CASSSLSEDTQYF | TGCGCCAGCAGCTCTCTCTCGGAGGATACGCAGTATTTT
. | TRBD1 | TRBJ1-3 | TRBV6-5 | CASSYLDRDGNTIYF | TGTGCCAGCAGTTATCTGGACAGGGATGGTAACACCATATATTTT
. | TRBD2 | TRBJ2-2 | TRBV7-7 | CASSSTSIETGELFF | TGTGCCAGCAGCTCGACTAGCATCGAGACCGGGGAGCTGTTTTTT
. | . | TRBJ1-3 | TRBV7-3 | CASSRAGAPGNTIYF | TGTGCCAGCAGCCGAGCTGGAGCACCTGGAAACACCATATATTTT
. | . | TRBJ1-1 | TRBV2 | CASTVGMGNTEAFF | TGTGCCAGCACCGTCGGGATGGGGAACACTGAAGCTTTCTTT